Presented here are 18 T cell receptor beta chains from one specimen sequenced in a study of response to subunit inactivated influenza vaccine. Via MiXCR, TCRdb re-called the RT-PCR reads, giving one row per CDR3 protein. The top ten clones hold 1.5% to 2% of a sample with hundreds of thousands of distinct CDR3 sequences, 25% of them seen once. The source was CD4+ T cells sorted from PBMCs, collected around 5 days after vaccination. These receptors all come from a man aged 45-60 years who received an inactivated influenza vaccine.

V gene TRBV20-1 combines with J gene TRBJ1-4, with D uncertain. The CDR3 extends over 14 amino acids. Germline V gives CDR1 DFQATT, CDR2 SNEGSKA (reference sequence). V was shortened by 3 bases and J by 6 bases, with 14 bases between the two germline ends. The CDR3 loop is CSASLATGDEKLFF. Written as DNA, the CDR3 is TGCAGTGCTAGTTTGGCGACCGGCGATGAAAAACTGTTTTTT.

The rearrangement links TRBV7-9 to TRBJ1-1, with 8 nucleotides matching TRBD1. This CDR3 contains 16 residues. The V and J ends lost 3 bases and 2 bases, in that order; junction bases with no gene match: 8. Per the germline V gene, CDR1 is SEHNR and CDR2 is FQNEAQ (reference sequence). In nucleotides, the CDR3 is TGTGCCAGCAGCTTGCCTGTGGGACAGGTAAACACTGAAGCTTTCTTT. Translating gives CASSLPVGQVNTEAFF.

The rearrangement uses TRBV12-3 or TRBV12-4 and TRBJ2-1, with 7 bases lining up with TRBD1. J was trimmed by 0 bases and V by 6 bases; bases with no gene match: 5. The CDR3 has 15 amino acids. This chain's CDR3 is CASSLGDSSYNEQFF. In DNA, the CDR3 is TGTGCCAGCAGCCTAGGGGACAGCTCCTACAATGAGCAGTTCTTC.

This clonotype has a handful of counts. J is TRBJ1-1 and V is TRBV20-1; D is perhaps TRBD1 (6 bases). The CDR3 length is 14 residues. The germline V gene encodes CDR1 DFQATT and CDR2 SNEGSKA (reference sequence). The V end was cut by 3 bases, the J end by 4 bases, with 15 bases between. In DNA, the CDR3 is TGCAGTGCTAGCGATGGGGACATGATCACTGAAGCTTTCTTT. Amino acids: CSASDGDMITEAFF.

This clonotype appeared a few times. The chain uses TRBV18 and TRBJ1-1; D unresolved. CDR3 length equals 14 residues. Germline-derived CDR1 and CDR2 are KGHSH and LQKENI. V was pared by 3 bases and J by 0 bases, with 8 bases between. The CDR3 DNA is TGTGCCAGCTCACCGGTGGCCCTGAACACTGAAGCTTTCTTT. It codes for CASSPVALNTEAFF.

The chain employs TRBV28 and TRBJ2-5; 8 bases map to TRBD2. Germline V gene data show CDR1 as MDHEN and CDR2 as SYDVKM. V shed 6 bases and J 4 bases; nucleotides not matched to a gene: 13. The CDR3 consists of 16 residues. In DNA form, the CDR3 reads TGTGCCAGCAGCAGGCGGGGCGGTAGCGGGATAGAGACCCAGTACTTC. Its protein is CASSRRGGSGIETQYF.

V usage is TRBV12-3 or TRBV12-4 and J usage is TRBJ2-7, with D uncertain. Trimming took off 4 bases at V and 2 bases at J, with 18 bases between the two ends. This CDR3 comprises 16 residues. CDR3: CASSSLRPVPTYEQYF. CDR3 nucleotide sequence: TGTGCCAGCAGTTCCCTCCGGCCGGTTCCTACCTACGAGCAGTACTTC.

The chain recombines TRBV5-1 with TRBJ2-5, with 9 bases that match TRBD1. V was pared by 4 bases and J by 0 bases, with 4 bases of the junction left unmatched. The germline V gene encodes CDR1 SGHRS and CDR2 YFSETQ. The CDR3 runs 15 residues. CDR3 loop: CASSPQGANQETQYF. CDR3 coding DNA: TGCGCCAGCAGCCCACAGGGGGCGAACCAAGAGACCCAGTACTTC.

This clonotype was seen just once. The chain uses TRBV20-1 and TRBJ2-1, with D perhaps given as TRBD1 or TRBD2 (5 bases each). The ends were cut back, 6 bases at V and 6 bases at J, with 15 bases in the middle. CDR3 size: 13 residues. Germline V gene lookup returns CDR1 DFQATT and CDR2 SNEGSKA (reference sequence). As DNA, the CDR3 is TGCAGTGCCTCGGGACGGTCAGGCAATGAGCAGTTCTTC. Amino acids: CSASGRSGNEQFF.

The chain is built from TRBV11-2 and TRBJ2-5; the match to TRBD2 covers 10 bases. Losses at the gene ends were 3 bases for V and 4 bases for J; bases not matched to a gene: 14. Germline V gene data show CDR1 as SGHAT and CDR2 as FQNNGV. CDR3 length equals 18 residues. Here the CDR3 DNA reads TGTGCCAGCAGCTTTAGTAGGGGTAGCGGGGGGCCGGGAGAGACCCAGTACTTC. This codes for CASSFSRGSGGPGETQYF.

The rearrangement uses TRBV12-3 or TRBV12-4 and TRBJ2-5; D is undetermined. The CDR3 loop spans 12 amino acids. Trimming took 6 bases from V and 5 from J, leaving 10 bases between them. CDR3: CASSRNRETQYF. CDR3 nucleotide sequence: TGTGCCAGCAGCAGGAACCGGGAGACCCAGTACTTC.

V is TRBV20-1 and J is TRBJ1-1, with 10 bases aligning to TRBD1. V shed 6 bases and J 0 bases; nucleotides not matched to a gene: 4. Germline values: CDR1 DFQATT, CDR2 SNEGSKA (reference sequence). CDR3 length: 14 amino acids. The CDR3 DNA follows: TGCAGTGCCGTTGACAGGGGGCTGAACACTGAAGCTTTCTTT. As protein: CSAVDRGLNTEAFF.

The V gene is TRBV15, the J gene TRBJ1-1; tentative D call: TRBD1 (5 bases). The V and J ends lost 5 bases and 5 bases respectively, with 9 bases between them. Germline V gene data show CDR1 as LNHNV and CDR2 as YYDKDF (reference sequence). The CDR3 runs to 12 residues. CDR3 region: CATSSGWTEAFF. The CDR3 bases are TGTGCCACCAGCTCAGGGTGGACTGAAGCTTTCTTT. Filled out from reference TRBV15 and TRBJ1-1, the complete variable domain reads DAMVIQNPRYQVTQFGKPVTLSCSQTLNHNVMYWYQQKSSQAPKLLFHYYDKDFNNEADTPDNFQSRRPNTSFCFLDIRSPGLGDTAMYLCATSSGWTEAFFGQGTRLTVV.

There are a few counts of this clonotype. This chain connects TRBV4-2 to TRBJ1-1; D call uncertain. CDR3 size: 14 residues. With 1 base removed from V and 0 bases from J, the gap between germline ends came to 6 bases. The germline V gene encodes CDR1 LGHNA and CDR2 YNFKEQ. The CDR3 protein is CASSQALMNTEAFF. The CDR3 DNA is TGTGCCAGCAGCCAAGCTCTGATGAACACTGAAGCTTTCTTT.

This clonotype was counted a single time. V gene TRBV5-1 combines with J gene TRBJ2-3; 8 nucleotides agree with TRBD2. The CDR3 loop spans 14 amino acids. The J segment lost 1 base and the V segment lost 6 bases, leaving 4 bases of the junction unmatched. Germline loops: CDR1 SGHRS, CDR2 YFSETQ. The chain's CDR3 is CASKVLAGTDTQYF. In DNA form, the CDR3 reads TGCGCCAGCAAGGTACTAGCGGGCACAGATACGCAGTATTTT. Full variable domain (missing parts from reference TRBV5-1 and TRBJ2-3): KAGVTQTPRYLIKTRGQQVTLSCSPISGHRSVSWYQQTPGQGLQFLFEYFSETQRNKGNFPGRFSGRQFSNSRSEMNVSTLELGDSALYLCASKVLAGTDTQYFGPGTRLTVL.

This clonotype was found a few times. CDR3 sequence: CSVVEQGRRETQYF. The CDR3 DNA reads TGCAGCGTTGTGGAACAGGGACGGAGGGAGACCCAGTACTTC. The chain is built from TRBV29-1 and TRBJ2-5, with a tentative D call TRBD1 (6 bases). The CDR3 consists of 14 residues. V was shortened by 4 bases and J by 5 bases, with 17 bases between the two germline ends. Germline CDR1 SQVTM, CDR2 ANQGSEA.

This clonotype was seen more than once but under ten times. The CDR3 here is CAWSPGSLNSPLHF. Written as DNA, the CDR3 is TGTGCCTGGAGTCCCGGCAGCCTTAATTCACCCCTCCACTTT. The rearrangement links TRBV30 to TRBJ1-6; no definite D call. The germline V and J ends were trimmed by 2 bases and 6 bases, with 11 bases remaining between them. The CDR3 length is 14 residues. The germline gives CDR1 GTSNPN, CDR2 SVGIG (reference sequence).

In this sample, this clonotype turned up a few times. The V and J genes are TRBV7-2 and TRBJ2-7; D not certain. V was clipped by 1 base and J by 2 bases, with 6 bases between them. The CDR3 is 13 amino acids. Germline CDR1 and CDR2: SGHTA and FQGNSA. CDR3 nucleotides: TGTGCCAGCAGCTTAGTCCCAGCCTACGAGCAGTACTTC. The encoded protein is CASSLVPAYEQYF. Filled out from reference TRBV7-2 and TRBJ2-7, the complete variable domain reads GAGVSQSPSNKVTEKGKDVELRCDPISGHTALYWYRQSLGQGLEFLIYFQGNSAPDKSGLPSDRFSAERTGGSVSTLTIQRTQQEDSAVYLCASSLVPAYEQYFGPGTRLTVT.